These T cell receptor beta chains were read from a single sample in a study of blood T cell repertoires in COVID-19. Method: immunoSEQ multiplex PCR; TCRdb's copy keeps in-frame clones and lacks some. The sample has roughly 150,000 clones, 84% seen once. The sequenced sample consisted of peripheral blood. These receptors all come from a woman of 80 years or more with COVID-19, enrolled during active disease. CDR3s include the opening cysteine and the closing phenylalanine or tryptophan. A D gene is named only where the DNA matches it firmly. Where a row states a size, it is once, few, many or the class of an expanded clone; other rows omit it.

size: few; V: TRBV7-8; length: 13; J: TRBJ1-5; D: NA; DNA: TGTGCCAGCAGCTTAGTCAGCGATCAGCCCCAGCATTTT; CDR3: CASSLVSDQPQHF
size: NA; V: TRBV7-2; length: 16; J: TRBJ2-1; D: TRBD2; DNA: TGTGCCAGCAGCTTAAGGATAGCGGGAGTCGGCAATGAGCAGTTCTTC; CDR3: CASSLRIAGVGNEQFF
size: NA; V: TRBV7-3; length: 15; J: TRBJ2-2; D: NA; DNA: TGTGCCAGCAGCTTAACGAGGACTCTTGGCGGGGAGCTGTTTTTT; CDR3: CASSLTRTLGGELFF
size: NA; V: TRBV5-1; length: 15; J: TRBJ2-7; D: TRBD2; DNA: TGCGCCAGCTCATCTAGGGGACTAGCGGTTGACGAGCAGTACTTC; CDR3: CASSSRGLAVDEQYF
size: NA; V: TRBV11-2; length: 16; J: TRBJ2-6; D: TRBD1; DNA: TGTGCCAGCAGCTTTGACAGGGTAACTGGGGCCAACGTCCTGACTTTC; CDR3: CASSFDRVTGANVLTF
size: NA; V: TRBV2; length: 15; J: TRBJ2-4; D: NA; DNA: TGTGCCAGCAATGCGGGTGGGAGAACCAAAAACATTCAGTACTTC; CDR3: CASNAGGRTKNIQYF
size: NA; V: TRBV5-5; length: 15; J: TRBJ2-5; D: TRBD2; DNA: TGTGCCAGCAGGGAACCGGGGGGGAACGGTTGGACCCAGTACTTC; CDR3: CASREPGGNGWTQYF
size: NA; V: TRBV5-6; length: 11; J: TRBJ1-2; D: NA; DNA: TGTGCCAGCAGCTTCCAGTATGGCTACACCTTC; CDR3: CASSFQYGYTF
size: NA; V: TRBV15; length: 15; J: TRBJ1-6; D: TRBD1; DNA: TGTGCCACCAGCAGAGATGGACAGGAGGCTTCACCCCTCCACTTT; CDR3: CATSRDGQEASPLHF
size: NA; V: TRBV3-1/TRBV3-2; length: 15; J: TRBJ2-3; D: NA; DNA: TGTGCCAGCAGCCAATCTTCGACTAGCACAGATACGCAGTATTTT; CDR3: CASSQSSTSTDTQYF
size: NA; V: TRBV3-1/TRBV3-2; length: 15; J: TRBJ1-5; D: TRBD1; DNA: TGTGCCAGCAGCCAAAACAGGGGTGACAATCAGCCCCAGCATTTT; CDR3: CASSQNRGDNQPQHF
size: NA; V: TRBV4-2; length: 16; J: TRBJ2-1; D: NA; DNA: TGTGCCAGCAGCCAAGATAGCTTAACTAGCCCGATTTTCAAGATCTTC; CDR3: CASSQDSLTSPIFKIF
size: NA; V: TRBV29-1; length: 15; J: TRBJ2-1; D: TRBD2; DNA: TGCAGCGTTGGGGGGGGACTAGCGGCCTACAATGAGCAGTTCTTC; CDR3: CSVGGGLAAYNEQFF
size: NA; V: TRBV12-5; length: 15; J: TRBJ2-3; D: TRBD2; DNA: TGTGCTAGTGCCCTTAGCGGGAGTGGGACAGATACGCAGTATTTT; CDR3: CASALSGSGTDTQYF
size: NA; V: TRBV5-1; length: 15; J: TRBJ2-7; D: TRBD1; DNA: TGCGCCAGCAGCCTACCGGGACAGGACTCCTACGAGCAGTACTTC; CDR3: CASSLPGQDSYEQYF
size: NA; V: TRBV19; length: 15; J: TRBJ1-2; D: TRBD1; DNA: TGTGCCAGTAGTACCCGACAGGGTGGGAACTATGGCTACACCTTC; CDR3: CASSTRQGGNYGYTF
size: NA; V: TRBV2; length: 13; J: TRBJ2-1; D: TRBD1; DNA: TGTGCCAGCAGTGAACAGGGGGATGTTGAGCAGTTCTTC; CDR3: CASSEQGDVEQFF
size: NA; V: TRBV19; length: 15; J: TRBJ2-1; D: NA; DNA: TGTGCCAGCCCCCCCGCAGGGCAGTCCTACAATGAGCAGTTCTTC; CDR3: CASPPAGQSYNEQFF
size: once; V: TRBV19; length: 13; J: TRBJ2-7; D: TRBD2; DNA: TGTGCCACAGGACTAGCGGGCTCCTACGAGCAGTACTTC; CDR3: CATGLAGSYEQYF
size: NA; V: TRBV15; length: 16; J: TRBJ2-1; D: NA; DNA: TGTGCCACCAGCAGCAGGAGTGGGAGCTCCTACAATGAGCAGTTCTTC; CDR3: CATSSRSGSSYNEQFF
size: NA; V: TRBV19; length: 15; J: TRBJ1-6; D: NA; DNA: TGTGCCAGTAGTTCCACGGGACAAGGAAATTCACCCCTCCACTTT; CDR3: CASSSTGQGNSPLHF
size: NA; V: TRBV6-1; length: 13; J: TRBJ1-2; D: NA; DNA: TGTGCCAGCAGTGAAATTAGAGCGGTAGGCTACACCTTC; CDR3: CASSEIRAVGYTF
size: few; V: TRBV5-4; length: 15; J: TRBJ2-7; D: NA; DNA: TGTGCCAGCAGCTTGGAAGGGGCTAGAGGCGACGAGCAGTACTTC; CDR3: CASSLEGARGDEQYF
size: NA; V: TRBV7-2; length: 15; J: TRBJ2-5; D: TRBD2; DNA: TGTGCCAGCAGTTTTAGCGGGGGGATAGGGGAGACCCAGTACTTC; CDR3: CASSFSGGIGETQYF
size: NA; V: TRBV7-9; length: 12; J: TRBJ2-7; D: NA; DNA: TGTGCCAGCAGCTTAGACGGGTTCGAGCAGTACTTC; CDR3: CASSLDGFEQYF
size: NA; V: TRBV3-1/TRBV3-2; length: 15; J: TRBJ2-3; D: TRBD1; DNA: TGTGCCAGCAGCCTACTCGGGGACAGGGGGGATACGCAGTATTTT; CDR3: CASSLLGDRGDTQYF
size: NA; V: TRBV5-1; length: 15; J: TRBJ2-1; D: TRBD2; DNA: TGCGCCAGCAGCTTGGCAGCGGGAGTCTACAATGAGCAGTTCTTC; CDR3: CASSLAAGVYNEQFF
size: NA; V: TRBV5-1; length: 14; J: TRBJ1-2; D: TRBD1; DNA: TGCGCCAGCAGCTGGGGGACAGGGGGCCTAGGCTACACCTTC; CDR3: CASSWGTGGLGYTF
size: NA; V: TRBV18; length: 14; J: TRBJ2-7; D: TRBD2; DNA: TGTGCCAGCTCGAAGGGGACTAGTTTCTACGAGCAGTACTTC; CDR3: CASSKGTSFYEQYF
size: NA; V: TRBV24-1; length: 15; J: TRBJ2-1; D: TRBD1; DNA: TGTGCCACCAGTGATTTGCGACAGGGGGCCAATGAGCAGTTCTTC; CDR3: CATSDLRQGANEQFF
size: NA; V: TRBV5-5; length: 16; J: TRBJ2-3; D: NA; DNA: TGTGCCAGCAGCATCCCGGTCGGGGGTAGCACAGATACGCAGTATTTT; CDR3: CASSIPVGGSTDTQYF
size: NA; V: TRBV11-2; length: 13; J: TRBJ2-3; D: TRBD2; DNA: TGTGCCAGCAGCGTAGCGGGTACAGATACGCAGTATTTT; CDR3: CASSVAGTDTQYF
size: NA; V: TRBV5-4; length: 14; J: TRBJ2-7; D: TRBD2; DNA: TGTGCCAGCAGCTCCGGGACTAGGGGCCACGAGCAGTACTTC; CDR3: CASSSGTRGHEQYF
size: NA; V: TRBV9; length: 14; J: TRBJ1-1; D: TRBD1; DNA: TGTGCCAGCAGCCCCAGGACAGGGATGAATGAAGCTTTCTTT; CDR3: CASSPRTGMNEAFF
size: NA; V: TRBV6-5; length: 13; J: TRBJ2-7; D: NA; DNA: TGTGCCAGCAGGTGGGTGGGAGCCACCGAGCAGTACTTC; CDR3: CASRWVGATEQYF
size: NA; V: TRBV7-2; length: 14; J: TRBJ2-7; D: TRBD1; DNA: TGTGCCAGCAGTCCCAACAGGGGGCCGTACGAGCAGTACTTC; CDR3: CASSPNRGPYEQYF
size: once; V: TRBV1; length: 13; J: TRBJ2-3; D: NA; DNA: TGCACCACCGGACTAGCGGGAACAGATACGCAGTATTTT; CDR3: CTTGLAGTDTQYF
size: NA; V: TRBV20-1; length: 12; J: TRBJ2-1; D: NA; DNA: TGCAGTGCTAGTATTAGCGGAAATGAGCAGTTCTTC; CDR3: CSASISGNEQFF